The 29 T cell receptor beta chains listed next were all sequenced from one sample in a study of cytomegalovirus exposure and HLA in healthy donors. Some clones are missing from TCRdb's copy, which holds only in-frame ones; the method was immunoSEQ multiplex PCR. The sample has roughly 330,000 clones; about 90% are singletons. What was sequenced was PBMCs. Receptor source: a woman aged 30 to 39 in good health and CMV-seropositive.

V is TRBV7-3 and J is TRBJ2-2; 8 bases are a match to TRBD1. Germline V gives CDR1 SGHTA, CDR2 FQGTGA. This CDR3 spans 17 amino acids. V was pared by 5 bases and J by 4 bases, with 12 bases of the junction left unmatched. CDR3 nucleotide sequence: TGTGCCAGCAGCCTATCCCCCTGGACAGGGAGCACCGGGGAGCTGTTTTTT. Translation: CASSLSPWTGSTGELFF.

This chain connects TRBV7-6 to TRBJ2-1; 8 bases align to TRBD1. The CDR3 runs to 16 residues. CDR1 is SGHVS, CDR2 FNYEAQ, per germline. Trimming took 1 base from V and 6 from J; bases not matched to a gene: 8. The CDR3 loop is CASSLVSRQGPNEQFF. The CDR3 bases are TGTGCCAGCAGCTTAGTTTCGAGACAGGGGCCCAATGAGCAGTTCTTC.

This chain joins TRBV28 and TRBJ2-7; 7 positions match TRBD1. The CDR3 sequence is 14 residues long. V lost 1 base, J lost 3 bases, and 3 bases stayed unmatched. Looked up from germline, CDR1 is MDHEN and CDR2 is SYDVKM. In nucleotides, the CDR3 is TGTGCCAGCAGTTTATCAGGGGGAGTCTACGAGCAGTACTTC. Translating it yields CASSLSGGVYEQYF.

On this clone: Distinct nucleotide sequences in the sample also encode this CDR3. The CDR3 region is CASSLGLAGSYEQYF. The CDR3 bases are TGTGCCAGCAGCTTAGGCCTAGCGGGCTCCTACGAGCAGTACTTC. The chain employs TRBV7-2 and TRBJ2-7; 8 nucleotides align to TRBD2. The CDR3 is 15 amino acids. Germline CDR1 and CDR2: SGHTA and FQGNSA. Unmatched junction bases numbered 2, after V lost 1 base and J lost 0 bases.

The V gene is TRBV4-1, the J gene TRBJ2-4; D remains ambiguous. Germline V gene sequence: CDR1 MGHRA, CDR2 YSYEKL. V lost 1 base and J 1 base, leaving 8 bases between the germline ends. The CDR3 runs to 15 residues. This CDR3 is CASSQASRAKNIQYF. The CDR3, as DNA: TGCGCCAGCAGCCAAGCGTCACGGGCCAAAAACATTCAGTACTTC.

The CDR3 DNA reads as TGCGCCAGCAGCCAAGTCCCTGGCTACGAGCAGTACTTC. This translates into CASSQVPGYEQYF. The chain joins TRBV4-3 to TRBJ2-7; no clear D gene. CDR1 is LGHNA, CDR2 YSLEER, per germline. This CDR3 region has 13 residues. V gave up 1 base and J gave up 3 bases, with 7 bases separating them.

This chain joins TRBV27 and TRBJ1-1; D is undetermined. Germline values: CDR1 MNHEY, CDR2 SMNVEV (reference sequence). With 2 bases removed from V and 10 bases from J, the gap between germline ends came to 11 bases. The length of the CDR3 is 12 residues. The CDR3 protein is CASSLIGRPAFF. CDR3 DNA sequence: TGTGCCAGCAGTTTAATCGGTCGTCCAGCTTTCTTT.

This clone was observed a single time. This rearrangement joins TRBV5-1 to TRBJ2-1, with TRBD2 matching 7 bases. V lost 0 bases to trimming and J lost 9 bases; unmatched junction nucleotides: 12. Germline V gene lookup returns CDR1 SGHRS and CDR2 YFSETQ. The CDR3 spans 16 residues. DNA for the CDR3: TGCGCCAGCAGCTTGGTTCCAGCGGGAAGTGGGGTTGAGCAGTTCTTC. Amino acid sequence: CASSLVPAGSGVEQFF.

The chain employs TRBV30 and TRBJ1-5, with D possibly TRBD1 on 6 matching bases. CDR3 length: 12 amino acids. Between the trimmed V and J ends, which lost 2 bases and 15 bases, there was a span of 17 bases. CDR1 and CDR2 from the germline V gene are GTSNPN and SVGIG (reference sequence). The CDR3 DNA is TGTGCCTGGAGTCCTACGGGCCCCAGGGGGCATTTT. It yields the protein CAWSPTGPRGHF.

The chain joins TRBV30 to TRBJ1-5; maybe TRBD1 (5 bases). Germline assignment: CDR1 GTSNPN and CDR2 SVGIG (reference sequence). Trimming removed 2 bases at V and 1 base at J, with 15 bases between. This CDR3 is built from 16 residues. The CDR3: CAWSSRARGSNQPQHF. The CDR3 DNA reads as TGTGCCTGGAGTAGCAGGGCCCGGGGGAGCAATCAGCCCCAGCATTTT.

This chain uses TRBV7-8 with TRBJ2-2; D is possibly TRBD1 (5 bases). Germline V CDR1 and CDR2: SGHVS, FQNEAQ. There are 15 residues in the CDR3. Trimming pared 0 bases from V and 4 bases from J, leaving 9 bases between. CDR3 in amino acids: CASSLAPRATGELFF. In nucleotides, the CDR3 is TGTGCCAGCAGCTTAGCGCCCAGGGCCACCGGGGAGCTGTTTTTT.

The J gene is TRBJ2-3, the V gene TRBV7-3; TRBD1 might be the D (6 bases). Trimming took 8 bases from V and 6 from J, leaving 15 bases between them. Germline V gives CDR1 SGHTA, CDR2 FQGTGA. The length of the CDR3 is 13 residues. The CDR3 spells CASGRGLADTQYF. CDR3 coding DNA: TGTGCCAGCGGCAGGGGTTTGGCGGATACGCAGTATTTT.

The V and J genes are TRBV27 and TRBJ2-7; D is uncertain. The germline CDR1 and CDR2 sequences are MNHEY and SMNVEV (reference sequence). The germline V and J ends were trimmed by 2 bases and 2 bases, with 7 bases remaining between them. The CDR3 totals 13 residues. The CDR3, as DNA: TGTGCCAGCAGTTTACCCCAGACCTACGAGCAGTACTTC. Its protein is CASSLPQTYEQYF.

Only one count was recorded for this clone. The rearrangement uses TRBV28 and TRBJ2-1; 7 nucleotides align to TRBD2. The CDR3 sequence is 14 residues long. V trimming: 6 bases; J trimming: 6 bases; junction bases outside the gene matches: 8. CDR1 MDHEN and CDR2 SYDVKM come from the germline V gene. The CDR3 protein is CASSPSGMSNEQFF. The CDR3 DNA is TGTGCCAGCAGCCCGAGCGGGATGTCCAATGAGCAGTTCTTC. Full variable domain (missing parts from reference TRBV28 and TRBJ2-1): DVKVTQSSRYLVKRTGEKVFLECVQDMDHENMFWYRQDPGLGLRLIYFSYDVKMKEKGDIPEGYSVSREKKERFSLILESASTNQTSMYLCASSPSGMSNEQFFGPGTRLTVL.

The gene calls are TRBV30 and TRBJ2-1, with a weak D call TRBD1 (5 bases). The CDR3 is made up of 13 amino acids. The germline gives CDR1 GTSNPN, CDR2 SVGIG (reference sequence). Trimming took off 3 bases at V and 9 bases at J, with 15 bases between the two ends. CDR3 sequence reads: CAWRFRKRGEQFF. In DNA form, the CDR3 reads TGTGCCTGGAGATTTAGGAAAAGGGGTGAGCAGTTCTTC.

This clone was found once. CDR3 in DNA: TGTGCCAGCAGCAACCCACCTAGCGAACACACAGATACGCAGTATTTT. Amino acid sequence: CASSNPPSEHTDTQYF. The V call is TRBV21-1, the J call TRBJ2-3; TRBD2 is taken as the D call from the table, unchecked against the DNA. TRBV21-1 represents a pseudogene. The CDR3 contains 16 residues.

This chain joins TRBV6-6 and TRBJ2-5; 7 bases map to TRBD2. The CDR3 sequence is 16 residues long. Germline loops: CDR1 MNHNY, CDR2 SVGAGI (reference sequence). V dropped 2 bases and J dropped 2; count of bases not matched to a gene: 8. CDR3 sequence: CASSYPASGRQETQYF. Here the CDR3 DNA reads TGTGCCAGCAGTTACCCAGCTAGCGGCCGGCAAGAGACCCAGTACTTC.

With respect to this clone: Other DNA sequences in the same sample also yield this CDR3. The chain uses TRBV6-1 and TRBJ1-5, with D possibly matching TRBD1 (6 bases). CDR3 size: 14 residues. V was trimmed by 7 bases and J by 2 bases, leaving 12 bases between them. Germline V lookup: CDR1 MNHNS, CDR2 SASEGT. CDR3 region: CASTERGGNQPQHF. The CDR3 region has the DNA TGTGCCAGCACCGAGAGGGGGGGCAATCAGCCCCAGCATTTT.

The rearrangement links TRBV11-2 to TRBJ1-2; D unclear. V was clipped by 5 bases and J by 6 bases, with 16 bases between them. CDR3 size: 14 residues. Germline lookup yields CDR1 SGHAT and CDR2 FQNNGV. The CDR3 spells CASSEHLGRDGYTF. CDR3 DNA sequence: TGTGCCAGCAGCGAACACCTAGGTCGTGATGGCTACACCTTC.

The rearrangement uses TRBV5-4 and TRBJ2-7, with 13 bases lining up with TRBD2. The junction had 5 bases not matched to a gene; V was cut back by 4 bases and J by 7 bases. The CDR3 contains 14 residues. Germline V lookup: CDR1 SGHNT, CDR2 YYREEE (reference sequence). In DNA form, the CDR3 reads TGTGCCAGCAGCCCAGGGACTAGCGGGGAGGAGCAGTACTTC. This encodes CASSPGTSGEEQYF.

V usage is TRBV27 and J usage is TRBJ2-1; tentative D call: TRBD2 (5 bases). Germline V CDR1 and CDR2: MNHEY, SMNVEV (reference sequence). CDR3 length: 15 residues. The V end lost 0 bases, the J end lost 2 bases, and 8 bases lay between the germline ends. CDR3: CASSLSLAAYNEQFF. CDR3 DNA: TGTGCCAGCAGTTTATCCCTAGCTGCCTACAATGAGCAGTTCTTC.

Worth noting for this clone: One end of the junction is discordant with germline, which a read error may explain. The V gene is TRBV9, the J gene TRBJ2-7, with a tentative D call TRBD2 (5 bases). Germline loops: CDR1 SGDLS, CDR2 YYNGEE. The CDR3 length is 12 residues. The CDR3 sequence: CASSGEGYQQYF. The DNA for the CDR3 is TGTGCCAGCAGCGGAGAGGGCTACCAGCAGTACTTC.

This chain connects TRBV9 to TRBJ2-5; 10 bases align to TRBD2. The CDR3 has 14 amino acids. The J segment lost 5 bases and the V segment lost 0 bases, leaving 1 base of the junction unmatched. CDR1 is SGDLS, CDR2 YYNGEE, per germline. The CDR3 nucleotides read TGTGCCAGCAGCGTAGGACTAGCGGGTGAGACCCAGTACTTC. Amino acids: CASSVGLAGETQYF.

The chain uses TRBV9 and TRBJ2-5, with TRBD1 matching over 10 bases. Germline CDR1 reads SGDLS; CDR2 reads YYNGEE. This CDR3 is built from 15 residues. V lost 0 bases, J lost 3 bases, and 2 bases stayed unmatched. The CDR3 here is CASSVGDRGEETQYF. The CDR3 nucleotides are TGTGCCAGCAGCGTAGGGGACAGGGGCGAAGAGACCCAGTACTTC.

The chain recombines TRBV7-9 with TRBJ2-7; TRBD1 agrees at 7 bases. Trimming took 5 bases from V and 4 from J; bases not matched to a gene: 14. This CDR3 is built from 16 residues. Germline V gene sequence: CDR1 SEHNR, CDR2 FQNEAQ (reference sequence). CDR3 nucleotides: TGTGCCAGCAGCCGACAGGGACAGACACGAGGGTACGAGCAGTACTTC. Residues: CASSRQGQTRGYEQYF. The variable domain in full, with the rest retrieved from reference TRBV7-9 and TRBJ2-7, is DTGVSQNPRHKITKRGQNVTFRCDPISEHNRLYWYRQTLGQGPEFLTYFQNEAQLEKSRLLSDRFSAERPKGSFSTLEIQRTEQGDSAMYLCASSRQGQTRGYEQYFGPGTRLTVT.

The chain combines TRBV13 with TRBJ2-7; the match to TRBD2 covers 11 bases. From germline, CDR1 is PRHDT and CDR2 FYEKMQ (reference sequence). The CDR3 loop spans 16 amino acids. J gave up 4 bases and V 0 bases, and 5 bases lay outside the gene matches. The chain's CDR3 is CASSLGEASGRYEQYF. The CDR3 coding sequence is TGTGCCAGCAGCTTAGGTGAGGCTAGCGGGAGGTACGAGCAGTACTTC.

V usage is TRBV4-3 and J usage is TRBJ1-1, with D tentatively TRBD1 (5 bases). The ends were cut back, 0 bases at V and 3 bases at J, with 14 bases in the middle. This CDR3 has 16 amino acids. Germline lookup yields CDR1 LGHNA and CDR2 YSLEER. CDR3 sequence: CASSQDSGGTDTEAFF. DNA of the CDR3: TGCGCCAGCAGCCAAGATAGCGGGGGTACGGACACTGAAGCTTTCTTT.

This chain uses TRBV20-1 with TRBJ1-1; no reliable D call. The germline V gene has CDR1 DFQATT and CDR2 SNEGSKA (reference sequence). CDR3 length equals 11 residues. This chain's CDR3 is CRDNRRTEAFF. The CDR3 DNA follows: TGCAGAGATAATCGACGAACTGAAGCTTTCTTT.

CDR3 residues: CASSLGRSANYEQYF. The CDR3 coding sequence is TGTGCCAGCAGCTTGGGCCGGAGCGCAAACTACGAGCAGTACTTC. This rearrangement joins TRBV5-8 to TRBJ2-7; D is undetermined. This CDR3 has 15 amino acids. Germline V gives CDR1 SGHTS, CDR2 YDEGEE. V shed 0 bases and J shed 3 bases, with 13 bases lying between them.